The rows below give T cell receptor beta chains drawn from one sample of a study of blood T cell repertoires in COVID-19. The assay was immunoSEQ multiplex PCR, and TCRdb's table has in-frame clones only and misses some. The data hold 160,000 or so clones, with 81% observed a single time. The sample was peripheral blood. Receptors originate from a human donor in a cohort sampled during active COVID-19. The CDR3 runs from the conserved cysteine through the conserved F or W. Fields, in order: D gene, clone size, V gene, J gene, CDR3 protein. A D gene is named only where the DNA matches it firmly. Clone size is given for some rows only: seen once, a few or many times, or a class if the clone is expanded.

>TRBD2|.|TRBV7-6|TRBJ2-5
CASSFLTSGASGETQYF
>.|few|TRBV20-1|TRBJ1-1
CSVKNRYEAFF
>TRBD1|.|TRBV9|TRBJ1-1
CASSVRGHRAFF
>.|few|TRBV2|TRBJ2-3
CASSVWQGIVGPTDTQYF
>.|.|TRBV4-3|TRBJ2-3
CASSLIAPTGTSTDTQYF
>TRBD2|.|TRBV28|TRBJ2-5
CASSLLAGGGETQYF
>TRBD2|.|TRBV7-9|TRBJ2-1
CASSDKAGAYNEQFF
>TRBD2|.|TRBV29-1|TRBJ2-1
CSVTTSWLDEQFF
>.|.|TRBV12-5|TRBJ1-1
CAKGVEAFF
>.|.|TRBV19|TRBJ1-1
CASSMNRRTEAFF
>TRBD2|.|TRBV6-5|TRBJ2-2
CASSSGGGQGGELFF
>.|few|TRBV25-1|TRBJ2-3
CASSGATDTQYF
>.|many|TRBV7-2|TRBJ2-1
CASSLAKGAENEQFF
>.|.|TRBV7-8|TRBJ2-4
CASSLSTGGVAKNIQYF
>TRBD1|.|TRBV3-1/TRBV3-2|TRBJ2-4
CASSQGRQGLAKNIQYF
>.|.|TRBV6-1|TRBJ1-6
CASSELGGRGSVNSPLHF
>.|.|TRBV4-3|TRBJ2-1
CASSQGHTSYNEQFF
>.|.|TRBV6-4|TRBJ2-7
CASSEDRFSYEQYF
>TRBD2|.|TRBV28|TRBJ2-2
CASSSGTSSWGDTGELFF
>.|.|TRBV18|TRBJ2-7
CASSPGTPYSTEQYF
>.|.|TRBV3-1/TRBV3-2|TRBJ2-4
CASSTNLNIQYF
>TRBD2|once|TRBV11-2|TRBJ2-1
CASSNLAGGGNEQFF
>TRBD2|few|TRBV5-4|TRBJ2-1
CASSGGTSVYNEQFF
>.|once|TRBV7-2|TRBJ1-3
CASSPVMGNTIYF
>.|once|TRBV28|TRBJ1-6
CASSLRGGGTLHF
>TRBD1|.|TRBV7-6|TRBJ1-1
CASSTPQGQGDYMGTEAFF
>.|.|TRBV30|TRBJ2-7
CALSGGNYEQYF
>TRBD1|few|TRBV28|TRBJ2-1
CASRPSAGTGHWQFF
>TRBD2|.|TRBV27|TRBJ2-3
CASSSIYPGLAGERGGTDTQYF
>TRBD2|.|TRBV7-2|TRBJ2-3
CASSGTVAGSTDTQYF
>TRBD1|.|TRBV10-2|TRBJ2-2
CATLTGGRSGELFF
>.|.|TRBV19|TRBJ2-6
CASSPLTASGANVLTF
>TRBD1|.|TRBV5-5|TRBJ2-5
CASSSRQGEETQYF
>.|.|TRBV12-3/TRBV12-4|TRBJ2-7
CASSPQGHEQYF
>.|many|TRBV27|TRBJ2-1
CASSLQGKGYNEQFF
>.|once|TRBV29-1|TRBJ2-5
CSVGRRETQYF
>TRBD2|.|TRBV15|TRBJ2-1
CATSRSGEGIYNEQFF
>.|.|TRBV4-1|TRBJ1-1
CASSLTVLSTEAFF
>.|.|TRBV7-3|TRBJ1-1
CASSLSSGNTEAFF
>TRBD1|.|TRBV18|TRBJ1-1
CASSPRQGTGTEAFF
>.|.|TRBV6-1|TRBJ2-5
CASSENRPVPETQYF
>TRBD1|few|TRBV4-2|TRBJ1-5
CASSQEWDREYQPQHF
>.|once|TRBV19|TRBJ1-3
CASSIGGSGNTIYF
>TRBD2|.|TRBV30|TRBJ2-1
CACTPLGAGGYNEQFF
>.|.|TRBV28|TRBJ2-3
CASYEGRFADTQYF
>TRBD2|.|TRBV14|TRBJ2-1
CASSQDWGLAERNEQFF
>TRBD2|.|TRBV10-3|TRBJ2-5
CAISTSGGNQETQYF
>.|.|TRBV9|TRBJ1-3
CASSLVGSVSGNTIYF
>.|.|TRBV28|TRBJ1-2
CASSLNHNYGYTF